The T cell receptor beta chain described here comes from a study of T-cell reconstitution after alpha-beta-depleted transplantation in children. General observations from the study: Reportedly, only several hundred clones from non-depleted graft cells drove alpha-beta T-cell counts at about two months. Newly produced T cells mostly provided counts and TCRbeta diversity after one year, as hyperexpanded clones declined. Day-60 TCRbeta diversity that was high in some patients was derived from surviving recipient T cells and thymic progenitors.

The authors prepared the TCRbeta library with unique molecular identifiers. Via MiXCR, TCRdb re-called the PCR reads, giving one row per CDR3 protein. The data show hundreds of thousands of distinct CDR3 sequences, less than 15% seen once. V was cut by 6 bases and J by 0 bases, with 14 bases left in between. The germline CDR1 and CDR2 sequences are DFQATT and SNEGSKA (reference sequence). The CDR3 totals 14 residues. A remark on this clonotype: Its antigen is undetermined.

The sequenced sample was PBMCs, obtained before TCRalphabeta/CD19-depleted stem cell transplant. V gene TRBV20-1 combines with J gene TRBJ1-2; a weak D match, TRBD1 (5 bases). The source of this sequence is a girl aged 2-10 years with congenital amegakaryocytic thrombocytopenia, due to receive a stem cell transplant. The CDR3 DNA sequence: TGCAGTGCGGATAAGACAGAGACTAACTATGGCTACACCTTC. Amino acids: CSADKTETNYGYTF.